The 3 T cell receptor beta chains listed next were all sequenced from one sample in a study of cytomegalovirus exposure and HLA in healthy donors. PCR was performed using 60 Vbeta and 13 Jbeta primers. Profiled with immunoSEQ multiplex PCR; TCRdb holds only in-frame clones, not every one. The sample comprises around 130,000 clones, 76% of which are singletons, and approximately 1.8% rests with the top ten. Material: PBMCs. The receptors derive from a man aged 35 to 55 in good health and CMV-seronegative.

V gene TRBV6-1 combines with J gene TRBJ2-3; 10 bases are a match to TRBD2. Germline trimming cut 0 bases from V and 4 bases from J; bases unmatched to any gene: 16. The CDR3 spans 20 residues. Germline lookup yields CDR1 MNHNS and CDR2 SASEGT. The CDR3 spells CASSEASTRVSGRAADTQYF. DNA for the CDR3: TGTGCCAGCAGTGAAGCGTCAACAAGGGTAAGCGGGAGGGCCGCAGATACGCAGTATTTT.

In the case of this clone: The same CDR3 also results from other DNA sequences found in this sample. The chain uses TRBV5-4 and TRBJ2-5; perhaps TRBD2 as D (6 bases). The CDR3 totals 14 residues. The germline V gene has CDR1 SGHNT and CDR2 YYREEE (reference sequence). V was cut by 2 bases and J by 0 bases, with 8 bases left in between. CDR3: CASSFGGYQETQYF. The DNA of the CDR3 is TGTGCCAGCAGCTTTGGGGGGTACCAAGAGACCCAGTACTTC. Full variable domain (remainder filled in from reference TRBV5-4 and TRBJ2-5): ETGVTQSPTHLIKTRGQQVTLRCSSQSGHNTVSWYQQALGQGPQFIFQYYREEENGRGNFPPRFSGLQFPNYSSELNVNALELDDSALYLCASSFGGYQETQYFGPGTRLLVL.

Only a few counts were recorded for this clone. The genes are TRBV7-9 and TRBJ2-2; D remains ambiguous. The CDR3 extends over 13 amino acids. The V end lost 4 bases, the J end lost 5 bases, and 8 bases lay between the germline ends. Germline CDR1 SEHNR, CDR2 FQNEAQ (reference sequence). DNA for the CDR3: TGTGCCAGCAGCTCAGTGGCTACCGGGGAGCTGTTTTTT. It encodes CASSSVATGELFF. Based on the CDR3 plus reference TRBV7-9 and TRBJ2-2, the full variable domain is DTGVSQNPRHKITKRGQNVTFRCDPISEHNRLYWYRQTLGQGPEFLTYFQNEAQLEKSRLLSDRFSAERPKGSFSTLEIQRTEQGDSAMYLCASSSVATGELFFGEGSRLTVL.